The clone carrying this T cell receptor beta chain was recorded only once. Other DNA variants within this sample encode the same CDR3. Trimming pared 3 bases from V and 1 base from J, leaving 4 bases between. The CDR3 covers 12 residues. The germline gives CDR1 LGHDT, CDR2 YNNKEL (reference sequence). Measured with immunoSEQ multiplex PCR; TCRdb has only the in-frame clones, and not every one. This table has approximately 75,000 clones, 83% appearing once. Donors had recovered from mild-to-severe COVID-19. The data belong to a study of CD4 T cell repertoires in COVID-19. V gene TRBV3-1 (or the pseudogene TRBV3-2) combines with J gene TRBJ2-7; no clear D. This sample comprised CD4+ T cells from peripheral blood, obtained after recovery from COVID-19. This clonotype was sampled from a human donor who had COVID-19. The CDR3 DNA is TGTGCCAGCAGCCAGGGATCCTACGAGCAGTACTTC. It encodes CASSQGSYEQYF.